This T cell receptor (beta chain) was captured in a study of OX40 agonist ivuxolimab in advanced cancers. Looking at the study overall: Ivuxolimab is a fully human IgG2 antibody that activates OX40 (CD134). Hepatocellular carcinoma, melanoma, renal cell or head and neck cancer affected the dose-escalation patients. The dose of intravenous ivuxolimab that patients received every 2 weeks ranged from 0.01 to 10 mg/kg.

Study results and caveats: Part of the nonresponder group also had normalized T-cell clonal expansion that was low.

Here immunoSEQ multiplex PCR was the method, and the copy in TCRdb shows in-frame clones only, minus some. The table includes 65,000 to 85,000 clones, around 85% detected once. Germline V CDR1 and CDR2: SQVTM, ANQGSEA. V was clipped by 6 bases and J by 4 bases; unmatched bases: 5. This CDR3 has 13 residues. Regarding this clone: Its antigen is still unknown.

This specimen consisted of CD4+ or CD8+ T cells sorted from blood, obtained in a trial of the OX40 agonist ivuxolimab. The sequence was obtained from an adult with an advanced solid tumor such as melanoma, head and neck, liver or kidney cancer. The chain carries TRBV29-1 and TRBJ1-4, with 7 bases matching TRBD1. The CDR3 region has the DNA TGCAGCGTCTCGAGACAGGGTAATGAAAAACTGTTTTTT. It specifies CSVSRQGNEKLFF.